This paragraph reports one T cell receptor (beta chain). The CDR3 sequence is 13 residues long. The V gene lost 3 bases and the J gene lost 2 bases, with 5 bases spanning the gap. The germline V gene has CDR1 SGHAT and CDR2 FQNNGV. The table came from immunoSEQ multiplex PCR; TCRdb's copy has only in-frame clones and leaves some out. Of around 300,000 clones detected, about 88% appear once; the ten largest clones hold around 5.8%. The treatment denotes: some 19 received Ad26.COV2.S at low or high dose, single or two shots; 5 received placebo; per-sample allocation not given. Sampling was performed 63 days after the first vaccine or placebo injection. The data belong to a study of Ad26.COV2.S vaccination and SARS-CoV-2 variants.

This clonotype was sampled from a person between 18 and 59 years old who received the Ad26.COV2.S COVID-19 vaccine or a placebo. Sample: peripheral blood, taken in a trial of Ad26.COV2.S vaccine versus placebo. This chain uses TRBV11-2 with TRBJ1-5; D gene ambiguous. For the CDR3, the DNA is TGTGCCAGCAGCTTCGGTCGCAATCAGCCCCAGCATTTT. As protein: CASSFGRNQPQHF.